This T cell receptor beta chain was obtained from a study of T cell responses to AZD1222 COVID-19 vaccine. Study-wide points: The reported proportion of spike-specific TCRs targeting unmutated variant regions was nearly half. Recipients of AZD1222 seropositive at baseline numbered only 6 or 7.

CDR3 size: 15 residues. The V gene lost 0 bases and the J gene lost 9 bases, with 12 bases spanning the gap. The germline CDR1 and CDR2 sequences are SGHTA and FQGNSA. Assay: immunoSEQ multiplex PCR; the TCRdb copy retains only in-frame clones and omits some. The sample has about 110,000 clones, 70% to 90% seen once; the top ten hold 4.4%. Turning to this clone: Its matching antigen is unknown.

The clonotype was recovered from an adult who received the AZD1222 COVID-19 vaccine. Source: peripheral blood, taken 28 days after the second AZD1222 dose. The chain couples TRBV7-2 to TRBJ1-6, with D possibly matching TRBD1 (5 bases). The DNA for the CDR3 is TGTGCCAGCAGCTTAGCGGGACGCGCGGGTTCACCCCTCCACTTT. This gives the protein CASSLAGRAGSPLHF.